The next 28 T cell receptor beta chains were all read from a single sample in a study of molecular identifiers for immune sequencing clone quantification. Each CDR3 protein is one row after TCRdb ran MiXCR on the PCR reads. The sample gives about 12,000 distinct CDR3 sequences, 16% of which show up once; roughly 1.6% is in the top ten. The sequenced sample was naive CD8+ T cells from blood, with Jurkat cell RNA spiked in. Subset specified: FACS-sorted CD8+CD4-CCR7+CD45RA+ naive T cells. The receptors come from a human donor in good health. Some libraries in this study had Jurkat cell RNA spiked in.

By share, this clonotype ranks as medium-sized. This chain links TRBV9 with TRBJ2-2, with D tentatively TRBD1 (5 bases). Looked up from germline, CDR1 is SGDLS and CDR2 is YYNGEE. The CDR3 has 14 amino acids. Between the trimmed V and J ends, which lost 2 bases and 4 bases, there was a span of 9 bases. This CDR3 reads CASSVSGFTGELFF. CDR3 nucleotide sequence: TGTGCCAGCAGCGTTTCAGGGTTCACCGGGGAGCTGTTTTTT.

This clonotype was seen more than once but under ten times. This clone may be a read error of a much larger clone one base away. This chain links TRBV19 with TRBJ2-1, with 9 bases identical to TRBD1. Germline CDR1 reads LNHDA; CDR2 reads SQIVND (reference sequence). The CDR3 has 14 residues. The CDR3 is CASSTWDRDNELFF. For the CDR3, the DNA is TGTGCCAGCAGCACTTGGGACAGGGACAATGAGCTGTTCTTC. Filled out from reference TRBV19 and TRBJ2-1, the complete variable domain reads DGGITQSPKYLFRKEGQNVTLSCEQNLNHDAMYWYRQDPGQGLRLIYYSQIVNDFQKGDIAEGYSVSREKKESFPLTVTSAQKNPTAFYLCASSTWDRDNELFFGPGTRLTVL.

Note on this clonotype: This may arise from a read error, as a much more abundant clone is one base away. The genes are TRBV6-6 and TRBJ2-7; D possibly corresponds to TRBD1 (6 bases). The germline V gene encodes CDR1 MNHNY and CDR2 SVGAGI (reference sequence). V was cut by 3 bases and J by 8 bases, with 14 bases left in between. CDR3 length: 13 amino acids. The CDR3 DNA reads TGTGCCAGCAGTTATCAAAACAGGGTCAAGCAGTACTTC. This codes for CASSYQNRVKQYF.

This clonotype was observed many times. The V call is TRBV5-4, the J call TRBJ1-2; D remains ambiguous. The CDR3 loop spans 14 amino acids. Germline loops: CDR1 SGHNT, CDR2 YYREEE (reference sequence). The V end was cut by 0 bases, the J end by 4 bases, with 10 bases between. CDR3 in DNA: TGTGCCAGCAGCTTGGACAGTCCGGGCTATGGCTACACCTTC. This sequence encodes CASSLDSPGYGYTF.

This clonotype was seen at least ten times. V gene TRBV3-2 combines with J gene TRBJ2-3. TRBV3-2 is a recognized pseudogene. The length of the CDR3 is 19 residues. CDR3 loop: CASSQKWVGTSRFTDTQYF. The DNA of the CDR3 is TGTGCCAGCAGCCAAAAATGGGTCGGCACCAGTCGGTTCACAGATACGCAGTATTTT.

This clonotype was seen at least ten times. The chain joins TRBV19 to TRBJ2-2, with 8 bases fitting TRBD1. J lost 5 bases, V lost 4 bases, and 9 bases had no gene match. This CDR3 is built from 16 residues. The V gene's germline CDR1 is LNHDA and CDR2 SQIVND (reference sequence). The CDR3 region is CASSRRTGIDTGELFF. The CDR3 DNA reads as TGTGCCAGTAGTAGACGGACAGGGATTGATACCGGGGAGCTGTTTTTT.

By share, this clonotype counts as medium-sized (0.01 to 0.1%). V is TRBV3-1 and J is TRBJ2-7, with D unresolved. V was trimmed by 1 base and J by 3 bases, leaving 7 bases between them. The CDR3 is 13 residues long. CDR1 is LGHDT, CDR2 YNNKEL, per germline (reference sequence). CDR3 in amino acids: CASSQVHVYEQYF. CDR3 DNA sequence: TGTGCCAGCAGCCAAGTGCATGTCTACGAGCAGTACTTC.

As to this clonotype: A read error may produce the germline difference seen at one junction end. CDR3 sequence: CASSPRGLAGGPNGQFF. Written as DNA, the CDR3 is TGTGCCAGCAGCCCTCGGGGACTAGCGGGAGGCCCCAATGGGCAGTTCTTC. The chain employs TRBV9 and TRBJ2-1, with 15 bases matching TRBD2. CDR3 length: 17 amino acids. Germline loops: CDR1 SGDLS, CDR2 YYNGEE.

Remarks on this clonotype: This may be a read error: a much more frequent sequence differs by one nucleotide. The gene calls are TRBV13 and TRBJ1-5, with D unclear. This CDR3 is built from 12 residues. Germline lookup yields CDR1 PRHDT and CDR2 FYEKMQ (reference sequence). This CDR3 reads CGSSFSNQPQHF. CDR3 DNA: TGTGGCAGCAGCTTCTCCAATCAGCCCCAGCATTTT.

A remark on this clonotype: It may be a read error: a sequence one base away is much more abundant. The V and J genes are TRBV27 and TRBJ2-7, with TRBD2 matching 8 bases. The CDR3 contains 14 residues. Germline V gene data show CDR1 as MNHEY and CDR2 as SMNVEV (reference sequence). This chain's CDR3 is CASSTSGLVYEQCF. Written as DNA, the CDR3 is TGTGCCAGCAGCACATCGGGACTAGTCTACGAGCAGTGCTTC.

There are many counts of this clonotype. This chain joins TRBV25-1 and TRBJ2-2; D gene unclear. Germline CDR1 is MGHDK and CDR2 is SYGVNS. This CDR3 comprises 15 residues. Trimming left V 2 bases short and J 3 bases short, with 10 bases between. CDR3: CASSERDIDTGELFF. CDR3 sequence (DNA): TGTGCCAGCAGTGAACGAGACATCGACACCGGGGAGCTGTTTTTT.

By sample fraction, this clonotype is medium-sized. V and J are TRBV7-6 and TRBJ2-7; 9 nucleotides line up with TRBD2. V shed 2 bases and J 3 bases; nucleotides not matched to a gene: 14. The CDR3 runs 18 residues. Looked up from germline, CDR1 is SGHVS and CDR2 is FNYEAQ. The CDR3 DNA follows: TGTGCCAGCAGCTTAATCCCCCCGGTAGCGGGAGTAATCTACGAGCAGTACTTC. It yields the protein CASSLIPPVAGVIYEQYF.

Only a few counts were recorded for this clonotype. The chain uses TRBV7-9 and TRBJ1-1, with a tentative D call TRBD1 (6 bases). This CDR3 has 17 amino acids. The germline gives CDR1 SEHNR, CDR2 FQNEAQ (reference sequence). Trimming stripped 1 base from V and 7 bases from J, with 22 bases between. The CDR3 loop is CASSLEWGSGGGVEAFF. In nucleotides, the CDR3 is TGTGCCAGCAGCTTAGAATGGGGGTCGGGGGGCGGTGTTGAAGCTTTCTTT.

In this sample, this clonotype is medium-sized. This chain uses TRBV20-1 with TRBJ1-4; D is ambiguous. The germline CDR1 and CDR2 sequences are DFQATT and SNEGSKA (reference sequence). V lost 6 bases, J lost 4 bases, and 15 bases lay in between. The CDR3 length is 14 residues. The CDR3 DNA sequence: TGCAGTGCCTCCTCGAGGGATTATAATGAAAAACTGTTTTTT. It yields the protein CSASSRDYNEKLFF.

On this clonotype itself: A read error is possible here, since a much larger clone lies one base away. The chain combines TRBV27 with TRBJ2-7; D is unclear. The CDR3 sequence is 13 residues long. Trimming pared 7 bases from V and 1 base from J, leaving 11 bases between. CDR1 and CDR2 (germline): MNHEY, SMNVEV (reference sequence). The CDR3 loop reads CASKYSRSYEQYF. The CDR3 nucleotides are TGTGCCAGCAAGTACAGCCGATCCTACGAGCAGTACTTC.

Concerning this clonotype itself: A read error may be the cause here, since a much bigger clone is one base away. The CDR3 spells CASSFGQAQETQYF. The CDR3 coding sequence is TGTGCCAGCAGCTTCGGACAGGCTCAAGAGACCCAGTACTTC. This sequence joins TRBV7-8 and TRBJ2-5, with 7 bases aligning to TRBD1. J gave up 2 bases and V 3 bases, and 3 bases lay outside the gene matches. This CDR3 is 14 amino acids long. Germline assignment: CDR1 SGHVS and CDR2 FQNEAQ.

This clonotype was counted many times. The chain joins TRBV20-1 to TRBJ1-3; D gene ambiguous. CDR1 is DFQATT, CDR2 SNEGSKA, per germline (reference sequence). V dropped 5 bases and J dropped 1 base, with 12 bases sitting between them. The CDR3 loop spans 14 amino acids. CDR3 residues: CSAGSLGSGNTIYF. In DNA, the CDR3 is TGCAGTGCTGGGTCACTCGGTTCTGGAAACACCATATATTTT.

Of note for this clonotype: A single base separates this from a much larger clone, so it may be a read error. The chain couples TRBV6-6 to TRBJ1-5; no definite D call. Trimming left V 4 bases short and J 9 bases short, with 7 bases between. CDR1 MNHNY and CDR2 SVGAGI come from the germline V gene (reference sequence). The CDR3 consists of 11 residues. The CDR3 loop is CASSSSRPQHF. CDR3 DNA: TGTGCCAGCAGTTCAAGTCGGCCCCAGCATTTT.

Comments on this clonotype: At one end the junction does not follow the germline gene, possibly because of a read error. The J gene is TRBJ2-5, the V gene TRBV30, with a weak D call TRBD2 (6 bases). The CDR3 has 11 amino acids. Per germline, CDR1 GTSNPN and CDR2 SVGIG (reference sequence). CDR3 bases: TGTGCCTGGAGTGACAAGGCGGGACCATTATTC. Amino acid sequence: CAWSDKAGPLF.

This clonotype was detected ten times or more. The chain is built from TRBV28 and TRBJ1-4; D ambiguous. V dropped 3 bases and J dropped 4 bases, with 6 bases sitting between them. The CDR3 has 13 residues. Germline CDR1 and CDR2: MDHEN and SYDVKM. CDR3 sequence reads: CASSFRVNEKLFF. Here the CDR3 DNA reads TGTGCCAGCAGTTTCCGGGTTAATGAAAAACTGTTTTTT.

The table lists this clonotype with many counts. The chain employs TRBV4-1 and TRBJ2-1; D is unresolved. This CDR3 has 15 amino acids. Trimming cost V 4 bases and J 5 bases, with 15 bases left between them. Per the germline V gene, CDR1 is MGHRA and CDR2 is YSYEKL. CDR3 coding DNA: TGCGCCAGCAGCCCTGAACGGACGGTAGACAATGAGCAGTTCTTC. Protein sequence: CASSPERTVDNEQFF.

A few counts support this clonotype. DNA for the CDR3: TGTGCTAGTGGATGGACAGGGGGCCGCAATGAGCAGTTCTTC. This translates into CASGWTGGRNEQFF. The rearrangement links TRBV12-5 to TRBJ2-1; TRBD1 aligns across 11 bases. Looked up from germline, CDR1 is LGHNT and CDR2 is FRNRAP. The CDR3 is 14 amino acids. V was pared by 6 bases and J by 6 bases, with 4 bases of the junction left unmatched.

Relative to its sample, this clonotype is medium-sized (0.01 to 0.1%). The J gene is TRBJ1-4, the V gene TRBV6-5; D uncertain. V was pared by 0 bases and J by 7 bases, with 6 bases between. The CDR3 is made up of 13 amino acids. Germline loops: CDR1 MNHEY, CDR2 SVGAGI. In DNA, the CDR3 is TGTGCCAGCAGTTACTCGATTGGTGAAAAACTGTTTTTT. It codes for CASSYSIGEKLFF.

In its sample, this clonotype ranks as medium-sized. The V and J genes are TRBV5-1 and TRBJ2-5; the D is unclear. The length of the CDR3 is 14 residues. Germline V gene sequence: CDR1 SGHRS, CDR2 YFSETQ. Trimming stripped 0 bases from V and 5 bases from J, with 11 bases between. In nucleotides, the CDR3 is TGCGCCAGCAGCTTGGATGAGCTGGGGGAGACCCAGTACTTC. It codes for CASSLDELGETQYF.

The chain couples TRBV20-1 to TRBJ2-7, with 7 positions matching TRBD2. The CDR3 is made up of 15 amino acids. Germline trimming cut 0 bases from V and 1 base from J; bases unmatched to any gene: 6. Looked up from germline, CDR1 is DFQATT and CDR2 is SNEGSKA (reference sequence). CDR3 sequence reads: CSARDPGGSSYEQYF. DNA of the CDR3: TGCAGTGCTAGAGACCCGGGCGGGAGTTCCTACGAGCAGTACTTC.

In this sample, this clonotype turned up a few times. CDR3 in DNA: TGTGCCAGCAGCCGGGGGCTGACCTACGAGCAGTACTTC. This encodes CASSRGLTYEQYF. This chain links TRBV2 with TRBJ2-7, with D perhaps given as TRBD1 or TRBD2 (6 bases each). CDR3 length equals 13 residues. The V gene's germline CDR1 is SNHLY and CDR2 FYNNEI. The ends were cut back, 6 bases at V and 2 bases at J, with 11 bases in the middle.

The chain links TRBV19 to TRBJ2-1; D is undetermined. This CDR3 has 13 amino acids. Germline lookup yields CDR1 LNHDA and CDR2 SQIVND (reference sequence). The V and J ends lost 3 bases and 1 base respectively, with 4 bases between them. This CDR3 reads CASSIGSYNEQFF. CDR3 in DNA: TGTGCCAGTAGTATCGGATCCTACAATGAGCAGTTCTTC.

This clonotype appeared many times. V usage is TRBV27 and J usage is TRBJ1-2; 12 nucleotides agree with TRBD1. Germline V gives CDR1 MNHEY, CDR2 SMNVEV (reference sequence). The trim removed 5 bases at V and 7 bases at J, leaving 5 bases unmatched. This CDR3 spans 14 amino acids. CDR3: CASSGGQGASGYTF. The DNA of the CDR3 is TGTGCCAGCAGTGGGGGACAGGGGGCTAGTGGCTACACCTTC.